A single sample gave rise to the 3 T cell receptor beta chains below, sequenced in a study of OX40 agonist ivuxolimab in advanced cancers. The assay was immunoSEQ multiplex PCR, and TCRdb's table has in-frame clones only and misses some. The repertoire consists of tens of thousands of clones, with 80% to 95% occurring once and the leading ten covering 0.32%. The material sequenced was CD4+ or CD8+ T cells sorted from blood, taken in a trial of the OX40 agonist ivuxolimab. The receptors shown here come from an adult with an advanced solid tumor such as melanoma, head and neck, liver or kidney cancer.

V is TRBV11-2 and J is TRBJ2-5; 7 bases line up with TRBD2. Germline CDR1 SGHAT, CDR2 FQNNGV. The CDR3 covers 16 residues. The trim removed 2 bases at V and 4 bases at J, leaving 10 bases unmatched. The CDR3 loop reads CASSLFRGRASETQYF. The DNA of the CDR3 is TGTGCCAGCAGCTTATTCCGGGGGAGGGCCTCAGAGACCCAGTACTTC.

This clone has only one observation. The chain carries TRBV19 and TRBJ1-2; D gene unclear. This CDR3 has 13 amino acids. Trimming removed 3 bases at V and 4 bases at J, with 9 bases between. CDR1 and CDR2 (germline): LNHDA, SQIVND (reference sequence). CDR3 loop: CASSMDVLYGYTF. The CDR3 nucleotides read TGTGCCAGTAGTATGGACGTACTCTATGGCTACACCTTC.

The chain links TRBV6-1 to TRBJ1-1; TRBD1 is a possible D gene (5 bases). V lost 4 bases, J lost 1 base, and 7 bases lay in between. The CDR3 totals 13 residues. Germline CDR1 is MNHNS and CDR2 is SASEGT. The CDR3 is CASSVQGNTEAFF. CDR3 DNA: TGTGCCAGCAGTGTTCAGGGGAACACTGAAGCTTTCTTT.